These 2 T cell receptor beta chains were all obtained from the same sample, sequenced in a study of blood T cell repertoires in COVID-19. The data were produced by immunoSEQ multiplex PCR, yet TCRdb's version contains in-frame clones alone and is incomplete. The table lists about 250,000 clones, approximately 85% of them singletons, with 8.5% to 9.5% in the top ten. The sequencing input was PBMCs or T cells enriched from blood (not recorded which). These receptors were taken from a woman between 50 and 59 years old with acute COVID-19.

This chain links TRBV27 with TRBJ1-2; weak D call: TRBD1 (5 bases). The CDR3 totals 15 residues. CDR1 is MNHEY and CDR2 is SMNVEV in the germline V gene (reference sequence). Trimming removed 2 bases at V and 4 bases at J, with 14 bases between. This chain's CDR3 is CASSLGARSPYGYTF. CDR3 in DNA: TGTGCCAGCAGTTTAGGGGCCCGCAGTCCCTATGGCTACACCTTC.

The rearrangement uses TRBV5-8 and TRBJ1-1; 9 bases match TRBD1. The V segment lost 4 bases and the J segment 0 bases; nucleotides outside the gene matches: 7. The germline CDR1 and CDR2 sequences are SGHTS and YDEGEE. There are 16 residues in the CDR3. Here the CDR3 DNA reads TGTGCCAGCAGCGAAGGGACAGGGAATATGAACACTGAAGCTTTCTTT. Translated: CASSEGTGNMNTEAFF.